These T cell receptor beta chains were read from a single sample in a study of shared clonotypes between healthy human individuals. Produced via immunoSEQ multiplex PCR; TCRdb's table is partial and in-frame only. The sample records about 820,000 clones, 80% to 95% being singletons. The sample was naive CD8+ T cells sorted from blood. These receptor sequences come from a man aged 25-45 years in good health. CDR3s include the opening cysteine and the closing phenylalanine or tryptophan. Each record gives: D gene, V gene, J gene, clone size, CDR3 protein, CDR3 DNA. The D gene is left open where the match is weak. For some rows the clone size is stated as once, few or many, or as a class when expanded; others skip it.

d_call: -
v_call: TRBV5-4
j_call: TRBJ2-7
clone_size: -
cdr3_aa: CASSLTGFYEQYF
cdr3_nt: TGTGCCAGCAGCTTGACAGGGTTCTACGAGCAGTACTTC

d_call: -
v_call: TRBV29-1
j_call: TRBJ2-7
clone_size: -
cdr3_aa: CSVGRESSYEQYF
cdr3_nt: TGCAGCGTTGGCCGGGAGAGCTCCTACGAGCAGTACTTC

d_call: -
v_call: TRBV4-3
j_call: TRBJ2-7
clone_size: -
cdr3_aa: CASSQNRDNYEQYF
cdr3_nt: TGCGCCAGCAGCCAAAACCGGGACAACTACGAGCAGTACTTC

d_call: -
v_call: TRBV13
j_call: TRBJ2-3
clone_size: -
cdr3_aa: CASSFGSTDTQYF
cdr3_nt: TGTGCCAGCAGCTTCGGGAGCACAGATACGCAGTATTTT

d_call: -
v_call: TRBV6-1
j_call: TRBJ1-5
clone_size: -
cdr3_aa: CASSELRWRPQHF
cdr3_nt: TGTGCCAGCAGTGAATTAAGGTGGCGGCCCCAGCATTTT

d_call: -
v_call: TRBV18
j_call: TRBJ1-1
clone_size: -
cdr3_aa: CASSPAGSNTEAFF
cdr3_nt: TGTGCCAGCTCACCTGCAGGATCCAACACTGAAGCTTTCTTT

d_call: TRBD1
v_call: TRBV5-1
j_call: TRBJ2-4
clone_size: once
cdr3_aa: CASSLRQGGIQYF
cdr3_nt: TGCGCCAGCAGCCTTAGACAGGGTGGCATTCAGTACTTC

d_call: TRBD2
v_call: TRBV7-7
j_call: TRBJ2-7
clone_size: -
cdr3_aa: CASSLFSGSGYEQYF
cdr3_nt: TGTGCCAGCAGCTTATTTAGCGGGAGCGGCTACGAGCAGTACTTC

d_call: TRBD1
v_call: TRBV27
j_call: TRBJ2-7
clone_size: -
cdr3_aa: CASSLFGNGQGYYEQYF
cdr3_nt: TGTGCCAGCAGTTTATTTGGAAACGGACAGGGGTACTACGAGCAGTACTTC

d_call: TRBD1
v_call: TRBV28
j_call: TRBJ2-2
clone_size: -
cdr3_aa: CASSPNRGRNTGELFF
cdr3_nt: TGTGCCAGCAGTCCAAACAGGGGGCGAAACACCGGGGAGCTGTTTTTT

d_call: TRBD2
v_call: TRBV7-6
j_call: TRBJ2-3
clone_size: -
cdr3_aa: CASSLAGSVRTRDTDTQYF
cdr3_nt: TGTGCCAGCAGCTTAGCGGGGTCCGTAAGGACTAGAGACACAGATACGCAGTATTTT

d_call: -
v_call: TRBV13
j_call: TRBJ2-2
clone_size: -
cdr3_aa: CASSPEIAENTGELFF
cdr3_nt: TGTGCCAGCAGCCCAGAGATAGCAGAGAACACCGGGGAGCTGTTTTTT

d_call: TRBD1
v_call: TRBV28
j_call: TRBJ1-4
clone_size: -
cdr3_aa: CASSPQGNEKLFF
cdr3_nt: TGTGCCAGCAGTCCACAGGGGAATGAAAAACTGTTTTTT

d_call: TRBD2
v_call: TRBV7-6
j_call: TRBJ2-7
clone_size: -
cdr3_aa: CASSLEASGTYEQYF
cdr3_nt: TGTGCCAGCAGCTTAGAGGCTAGCGGAACCTACGAGCAGTACTTC

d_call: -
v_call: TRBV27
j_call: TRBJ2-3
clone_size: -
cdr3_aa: CASSFPSGGLGTDTQYF
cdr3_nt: TGTGCCAGCAGTTTCCCCTCCGGGGGTCTAGGCACAGATACGCAGTATTTT

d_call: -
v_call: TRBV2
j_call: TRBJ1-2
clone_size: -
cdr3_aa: CASVTGRNPGYTF
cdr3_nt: TGTGCCAGCGTGACGGGACGGAACCCTGGCTACACCTTC